The sequence of this T cell receptor beta chain was determined in a study of vaccination effects on CD4 cells after COVID-19. ViraFEST expansion of antigen-specific CD4+ T cells with viral peptide pools preceded sequencing. At the end of around 11 days of culture, CD4+ T cells were isolated. Vaccine recipients lacked prior SARS-CoV-2 infection and had negative nucleocapsid antibodies. Cultures used approximately 2 million PBMC per well, about 10 IU/ml IL-2 and 10 ug/ml peptides. On day 3 and again on day 7, half the medium was replaced with IL-2 medium. The data were produced by immunoSEQ multiplex PCR, yet TCRdb's version contains in-frame clones alone and is incomplete. The profile shows 30,000 to 45,000 clones, roughly 70% of them singletons. On this clone: Its antigen is undetermined.

General observations from the study: Clones induced by infection and by vaccine showed marked clonal contraction late after vaccination.

The J segment lost 2 bases and the V segment lost 0 bases, leaving 2 bases of the junction unmatched. The germline gives CDR1 MNHEY, CDR2 SVGAGI. This CDR3 comprises 15 residues. The sequenced sample was CD4+ T cells from PBMCs cultured with SARS-CoV-2 spike peptides, obtained before COVID-19 vaccination. The TCR originated in a human donor who received a COVID-19 vaccine. J is TRBJ1-2 and V is TRBV6-5; TRBD1 matches at 8 bases. The CDR3 is CASSYSDRANYGYTF. CDR3 DNA: TGTGCCAGCAGTTACTCGGACAGGGCGAACTATGGCTACACCTTC.